This T cell receptor (beta chain) was recorded in a study of blood T cell repertoires in COVID-19. Produced via immunoSEQ multiplex PCR; TCRdb's table is partial and in-frame only. Of 200,000 to 250,000 clones in the sample, about 84% were seen once. Losses at the gene ends were 2 bases for V and 10 bases for J; bases not matched to a gene: 2. The CDR3 runs 12 residues. Germline V lookup: CDR1 MDHEN, CDR2 SYDVKM. The source material was PBMCs or T cells enriched from blood (not recorded which). This receptor was identified in a woman aged 45-65 years who had recovered from COVID-19. The chain uses TRBV28 and TRBJ2-1, with 7 bases identical to TRBD2. CDR3 sequence: CASSLGEGEQFF. DNA of the CDR3: TGTGCCAGCAGTTTAGGGGAGGGCGAGCAGTTCTTC.